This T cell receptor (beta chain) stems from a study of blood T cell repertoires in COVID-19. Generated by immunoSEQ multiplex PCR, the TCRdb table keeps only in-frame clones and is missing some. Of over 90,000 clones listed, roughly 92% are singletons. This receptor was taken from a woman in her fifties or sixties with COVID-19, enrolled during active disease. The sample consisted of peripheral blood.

CDR3 nucleotide sequence: TGTGCCAGTAGTAAAGGAGCAGGACTAAAGGGAAACACCGGGGAGCTGTTTTTT. Protein sequence: CASSKGAGLKGNTGELFF. This chain joins TRBV19 and TRBJ2-2, with D perhaps TRBD2 (6 bases). Germline V gene lookup returns CDR1 LNHDA and CDR2 SQIVND (reference sequence). V was trimmed by 4 bases and J by 2 bases, leaving 20 bases between them. The CDR3 covers 18 residues.